This T cell receptor (beta chain) appears in the sequencing data of a study of blood T cell repertoires in COVID-19. As for the study in general: The samples span acute and convalescent COVID-19 from the United States, Italy and Spain. T cells, B-cell-depleted T cells, or PBMCs supplied cDNA or gDNA.

In Seattle, patients joined the study during active infection and were tracked longitudinally. Original methodology: How many nucleated cells were present was estimated from reference gene primer amplification. Profiling relied on immunoSEQ multiplex PCR, and the TCRdb table lists in-frame clones only, not all of them. That table is the source of V, J and clone size, and D and trimming were worked out from the DNA. The table lists 350,000 or so clones, 87% of them singletons, with more than 9% in the top ten. The V and J ends lost 2 bases and 4 bases respectively, with 9 bases between them. This CDR3 is built from 13 residues. Per germline, CDR1 MNHEY and CDR2 SMNVEV (reference sequence).

The sequenced sample consisted of peripheral blood. The clonotype originates from a woman in her thirties with COVID-19, enrolled during active disease. The chain combines TRBV27 with TRBJ2-7; weak D call: TRBD1 (5 bases). CDR3 region: CASSLTDIYEQYF. CDR3 sequence (DNA): TGTGCCAGCAGTTTAACGGACATTTACGAGCAGTACTTC.